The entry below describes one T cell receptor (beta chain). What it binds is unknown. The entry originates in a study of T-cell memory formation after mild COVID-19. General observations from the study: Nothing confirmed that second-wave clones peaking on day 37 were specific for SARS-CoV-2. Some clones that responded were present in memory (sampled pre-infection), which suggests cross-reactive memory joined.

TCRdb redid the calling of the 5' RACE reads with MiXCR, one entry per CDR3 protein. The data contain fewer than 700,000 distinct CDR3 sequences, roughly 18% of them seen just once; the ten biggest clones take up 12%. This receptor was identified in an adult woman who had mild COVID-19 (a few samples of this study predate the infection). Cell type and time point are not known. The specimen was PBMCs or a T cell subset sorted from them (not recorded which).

For the CDR3, the DNA is TGTGCCAGCAGTTTATGGACGGGCGGCACTGAAGCTTTCTTT. Translating it yields CASSLWTGGTEAFF. The chain combines TRBV12-3 or TRBV12-4 with TRBJ1-1; D not certain. V lost 2 bases to trimming and J lost 4 bases, with 11 bases between them. The CDR3 extends over 14 amino acids.